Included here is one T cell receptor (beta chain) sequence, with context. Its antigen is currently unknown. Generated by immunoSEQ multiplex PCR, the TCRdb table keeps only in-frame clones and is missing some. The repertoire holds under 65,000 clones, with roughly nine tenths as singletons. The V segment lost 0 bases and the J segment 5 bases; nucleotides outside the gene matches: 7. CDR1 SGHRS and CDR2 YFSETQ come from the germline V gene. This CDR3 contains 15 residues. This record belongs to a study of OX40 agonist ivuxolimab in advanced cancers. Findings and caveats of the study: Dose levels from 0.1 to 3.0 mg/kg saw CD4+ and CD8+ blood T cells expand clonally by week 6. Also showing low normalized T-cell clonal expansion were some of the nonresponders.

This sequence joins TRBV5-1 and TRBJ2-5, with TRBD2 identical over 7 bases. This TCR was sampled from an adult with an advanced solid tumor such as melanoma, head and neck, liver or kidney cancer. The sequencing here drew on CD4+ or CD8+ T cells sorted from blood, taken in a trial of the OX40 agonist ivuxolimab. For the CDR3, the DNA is TGCGCCAGCAGCTTGGATCCGGGGGGAGGGGAGACCCAGTACTTC. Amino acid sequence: CASSLDPGGGETQYF.